This TCR beta chain appears in the sequencing data of a study of blood T cells in healthy people across ages. The CDR3 covers 18 residues. The V and J ends lost 5 bases and 5 bases, in that order; junction bases with no gene match: 18. The germline CDR1 and CDR2 sequences are LGHNA and YSLEER. Study-level results: In long-lived donors, naive CD4+ cell counts and diversity exceeded those of aged donors.

The authors ran a second PCR of about 6 to 11 cycles using a sample-barcoded 5' primer and a J-beta primer mix. TCRdb reprocessed the 5' RACE reads with MiXCR, giving one entry per CDR3 protein. The data hold around 1,600,000 distinct CDR3 sequences, with less than 45% observed a single time. Notes on this clonotype: The antigen is not known.

The chain employs TRBV4-3 and TRBJ2-3; TRBD2 matches at 8 bases. Source material: blood. This receptor was obtained from a woman between 18 and 30 years old in good health. CDR3 DNA sequence: TGCGCCAGCAGCGCCAAGATCTCCAGTAGCGGGGCCGGAGATACGCAGTATTTT. It yields the protein CASSAKISSSGAGDTQYF.